This entry concerns a single TCR beta chain. Its antigen remains unidentified. This record belongs to a study of blood T cells in healthy people across ages. Broader study findings: Calculation of diversity from one million T cells yielded estimates considered to be underestimates.

The study isolated at least 6.5 million PBMCs from each sample. Per sample, at least 5.5 micrograms of total RNA were extracted. A second about 7 to 11 cycle PCR used barcoded and J-beta primers. A single record per CDR3 protein comes from TCRdb applying MiXCR to the 5' RACE reads. Of 1.5 million or so distinct CDR3 sequences listed, less than 45% are singletons. Source material: blood. The receptor was isolated from a woman aged 18-35 years in good health.

The CDR3 loop is CASSQNSGGNDNEQYF. The CDR3 coding sequence is TGCGCCAGCAGCCAAAATAGCGGGGGAAACGACAATGAGCAGTACTTC. The V gene is TRBV4-3, the J gene TRBJ2-5, with 9 positions matching TRBD2. Germline V gives CDR1 LGHNA, CDR2 YSLEER. Losses at the gene ends were 2 bases for V and 11 bases for J; bases not matched to a gene: 15. The CDR3 is 16 amino acids.